The 19 T cell receptor beta chains in this list originate from one sample, sequenced in a study of technical replicates of blood from a few donors. Generated by immunoSEQ multiplex PCR, the TCRdb table keeps only in-frame clones and is missing some. This sample yields tens of thousands of clones, of which roughly 95% are seen a single time; 0.37% belongs to the top ten. The sample taken for sequencing was T cells isolated from PBMCs. The receptors come from a human donor in good health.

This chain uses TRBV7-8 with TRBJ2-1; 13 bases map to TRBD2. Germline V lookup: CDR1 SGHVS, CDR2 FQNEAQ. With 6 bases clipped from V and 7 bases from J, the junction kept 9 bases outside the gene matches. CDR3 length: 16 residues. The CDR3 reads CASRYRLAGGENEQFF. The CDR3 region has the DNA TGTGCCAGCAGGTACAGACTAGCGGGAGGTGAGAATGAGCAGTTCTTC.

The CDR3 region is CASSLSTGWQPQHF. In DNA, the CDR3 is TGTGCCAGCAGTTTATCCACGGGATGGCAGCCCCAGCATTTT. The chain combines TRBV27 with TRBJ1-5; D uncertain. The CDR3 loop spans 14 amino acids. V shed 0 bases and J shed 7 bases, with 10 bases lying between them. The germline CDR1 and CDR2 sequences are MNHEY and SMNVEV (reference sequence).

V gene TRBV2 combines with J gene TRBJ1-5; TRBD1 aligns across 9 bases. The V gene's germline CDR1 is SNHLY and CDR2 FYNNEI. The CDR3 is made up of 15 amino acids. The trim removed 6 bases at V and 3 bases at J, leaving 6 bases unmatched. CDR3 bases: TGTGCCAGCAGGAGAGGGACAGGGATCAATCAGCCCCAGCATTTT. This translates into CASRRGTGINQPQHF. The full variable domain, completed using reference TRBV2 and TRBJ1-5, is EPEVTQTPSHQVTQMGQEVILRCVPISNHLYFYWYRQILGQKVEFLVSFYNNEISEKSEIFDDQFSVERPDGSNFTLKIRSTKLEDSAMYFCASRRGTGINQPQHFGDGTRLSIL.

The rearrangement links TRBV9 to TRBJ2-5, with a weak D call TRBD1 (5 bases). CDR1 and CDR2 (germline): SGDLS, YYNGEE. The CDR3 totals 13 residues. V was pared by 7 bases and J by 1 base, with 11 bases between. The CDR3 DNA is TGTGCCAGCGGGCAGGGCCCCCAAGAGACCCAGTACTTC. Translating it yields CASGQGPQETQYF.

This chain links TRBV7-3 with TRBJ2-3; 9 bases match TRBD1. The germline V gene has CDR1 SGHTA and CDR2 FQGTGA. The CDR3 has 17 amino acids. The ends lost 2 bases at V and 1 base at J; junction bases unmatched: 7. The CDR3 nucleotides read TGTGCCAGCAGCTTAGAGGAAAGGGACAGGGGCACAGATACGCAGTATTTT. Protein sequence: CASSLEERDRGTDTQYF.

The chain links TRBV30 to TRBJ2-7; perhaps TRBD1 as D (5 bases). CDR3 length: 12 residues. Trimming stripped 0 bases from V and 5 bases from J, with 8 bases between. Germline V CDR1 and CDR2: GTSNPN, SVGIG (reference sequence). CDR3 sequence: CAWSVLRDEQYF. CDR3 coding DNA: TGTGCCTGGAGTGTACTCAGGGACGAGCAGTACTTC. The full variable domain, in which reference TRBV30 and TRBJ2-7 provide the parts outside the CDR3, is SQTIHQWPATLVQPVGSPLSLECTVEGTSNPNLYWYRQAAGRGLQLLFYSVGIGQISSEVPQNLSASRPQDRQFILSSKKLLLSDSGFYLCAWSVLRDEQYFGPGTRLTVT.

The V call is TRBV10-3, the J call TRBJ2-7; the D gene is possibly TRBD2 (5 bases). The V end lost 7 bases, the J end lost 3 bases, and 16 bases lay between the germline ends. The CDR3 consists of 14 residues. CDR1 and CDR2 from the germline V gene are ENHRY and SYGVKD. CDR3 sequence (DNA): TGTGCCATCACCCCAGCGGCAGAGGGCTACGAGCAGTACTTC. This codes for CAITPAAEGYEQYF.

This chain joins TRBV2 and TRBJ2-7, with 9 bases fitting TRBD1. Trimming took 6 bases from V and 5 from J; bases not matched to a gene: 8. Germline CDR1 SNHLY, CDR2 FYNNEI. The CDR3 is 14 amino acids. CDR3 nucleotide sequence: TGTGCCAGCAGCGGGGACAGGGAATTGGACGAGCAGTACTTC. It translates to CASSGDRELDEQYF.

The chain employs TRBV7-8 and TRBJ2-7; perhaps TRBD1 as D (6 bases). CDR3 size: 14 residues. Trimming pared 5 bases from V and 2 bases from J, leaving 13 bases between. Germline V gene lookup returns CDR1 SGHVS and CDR2 FQNEAQ. The DNA of the CDR3 is TGTGCCAGCAGCACCAGGACAGCCACCTACGAGCAGTACTTC. Amino acids: CASSTRTATYEQYF.

This rearrangement joins TRBV2 to TRBJ1-2, with D uncertain. Germline V lookup: CDR1 SNHLY, CDR2 FYNNEI. Between the trimmed V and J ends, which lost 3 bases and 0 bases, there was a span of 17 bases. The CDR3 covers 17 residues. CDR3 nucleotides: TGTGCCAGCAGTGACCTCGGGGAAGTGGGAGCTAACTATGGCTACACCTTC. The encoded protein is CASSDLGEVGANYGYTF.

The chain couples TRBV15 to TRBJ1-1; unclear D gene. The CDR3 is 13 amino acids. CDR1 is LNHNV and CDR2 is YYDKDF in the germline V gene (reference sequence). With 0 bases removed from V and 2 bases from J, the gap between germline ends came to 4 bases. CDR3 loop: CATSRDLNTEAFF. The CDR3 DNA is TGTGCCACCAGCAGAGATCTAAACACTGAAGCTTTCTTT.

This chain links TRBV9 with TRBJ1-2; no clear D. The CDR3 is 15 residues long. The germline gives CDR1 SGDLS, CDR2 YYNGEE. The V end was cut by 3 bases, the J end by 0 bases, with 12 bases between. As DNA, the CDR3 is TGTGCCAGCAGCGAAACAGCCACTGCTAACTATGGCTACACCTTC. Translating it yields CASSETATANYGYTF.

Only one count was recorded for this clone. This rearrangement joins TRBV6-1 to TRBJ1-2; weak D call: TRBD1 (6 bases). Germline lookup yields CDR1 MNHNS and CDR2 SASEGT. This CDR3 spans 18 amino acids. Trimming removed 1 base at V and 2 bases at J, with 20 bases between. The chain's CDR3 is CASSEGWLLTGSNYGYTF. CDR3 DNA sequence: TGTGCCAGCAGTGAAGGATGGCTATTGACAGGCTCGAACTATGGCTACACCTTC.

J is TRBJ2-1 and V is TRBV7-6; tentatively, D is TRBD2 (6 bases). V lost 1 base, J lost 2 bases, and 15 bases lay in between. Germline-derived CDR1 and CDR2 are SGHVS and FNYEAQ. The length of the CDR3 is 17 residues. The DNA for the CDR3 is TGTGCCAGCAGCTTAGGAGTAGCGGTCAACCCCTACAATGAGCAGTTCTTC. Protein: CASSLGVAVNPYNEQFF.

V gene TRBV7-8 combines with J gene TRBJ2-7; 9 positions match TRBD2. Germline loops: CDR1 SGHVS, CDR2 FQNEAQ. There are 14 residues in the CDR3. V dropped 5 bases and J dropped 4; count of bases not matched to a gene: 6. The CDR3 nucleotides read TGTGCCAGCAGCAAAATTACTAGCGGGTACGAGCAGTACTTC. Its protein is CASSKITSGYEQYF. Together with reference TRBV7-8 and TRBJ2-7, the CDR3 gives the full variable domain: GAGVSQSPRYKVAKRGQDVALRCDPISGHVSLFWYQQALGQGPEFLTYFQNEAQLDKSGLPSDRFFAERPEGSVSTLKIQRTQQEDSAVYLCASSKITSGYEQYFGPGTRLTVT.

This sequence joins TRBV4-1 and TRBJ1-2; D gene unclear. The V gene lost 0 bases and the J gene lost 3 bases, with 20 bases spanning the gap. Germline V gene data show CDR1 as MGHRA and CDR2 as YSYEKL. The CDR3 is 18 amino acids. CDR3 in DNA: TGCGCCAGCAGCCAAGATGCTGGGTCGGGAACCAGTCACTATGGCTACACCTTC. Residues: CASSQDAGSGTSHYGYTF.

The chain links TRBV28 to TRBJ1-3, with TRBD1 matching 7 bases. Germline V gene sequence: CDR1 MDHEN, CDR2 SYDVKM. J lost 4 bases, V lost 5 bases, and 11 bases had no gene match. The length of the CDR3 is 16 residues. In nucleotides, the CDR3 is TGTGCCAGCAGTACCCCACAGGGGCGCAGGGGAAACACCATATATTTT. It translates to CASSTPQGRRGNTIYF.

The chain couples TRBV27 to TRBJ1-1, with D unresolved. Per germline, CDR1 MNHEY and CDR2 SMNVEV (reference sequence). This CDR3 has 17 residues. V shed 1 base and J shed 2 bases, with 17 bases lying between them. The CDR3 bases are TGTGCCAGCAGTTTATTCGCCAAACGAGGCTATAACACTGAAGCTTTCTTT. Translating gives CASSLFAKRGYNTEAFF.

The V and J genes are TRBV4-3 and TRBJ2-3, with 10 bases fitting TRBD1. Trimming took 2 bases from V and 3 from J; bases not matched to a gene: 5. Germline loops: CDR1 LGHNA, CDR2 YSLEER. CDR3 length: 16 amino acids. In nucleotides, the CDR3 is TGCGCCAGCAGCCAATCGACAGGGGGCGCAACAGATACGCAGTATTTT. Protein sequence: CASSQSTGGATDTQYF.